These 22 T cell receptor beta chains were all obtained from the same sample, sequenced in a study of monozygotic twins with inflammatory bowel disease. No DNA is given; TCRdb re-called the 5' RACE reads and lists each CDR3 protein once. This table holds around 140,000 distinct CDR3 sequences. The specimen sequenced was blood. The receptor set was obtained from a human donor with ulcerative colitis or Crohn's disease, or a healthy co-twin of an affected twin (not recorded which).

This chain links TRBV3-1 with TRBJ2-7. The germline CDR1 and CDR2 sequences are LGHDT and YNNKEL (reference sequence). The CDR3 length is 15 residues. The CDR3 here is CASSQDLNSAYEQYF.

V usage is TRBV18 and J usage is TRBJ2-2; lacking DNA, the TRBD1 call made by TCRdb goes unchecked. The CDR3 is 16 amino acids. Germline values: CDR1 KGHSH, CDR2 LQKENI. The CDR3 spells CASSQLWDRESGELFF.

This chain connects TRBV7-9 to TRBJ2-2; TCRdb picks TRBD1, but there is no DNA to check that call. Germline V gives CDR1 SEHNR, CDR2 FQNEAQ (reference sequence). The CDR3 runs to 20 residues. Here the CDR3 reads CASSLGIHGAGTELTGELFF.

The chain uses TRBV14 and TRBJ1-1. The CDR3 covers 12 residues. Germline loops: CDR1 SGHDN, CDR2 FVKESK. The CDR3 spells CASSQSDTEAFF.

J is TRBJ1-5 and V is TRBV19. Germline CDR1 reads LNHDA; CDR2 reads SQIVND (reference sequence). This CDR3 spans 14 amino acids. CDR3 in amino acids: CASSIEDSHQPQHF.

V is TRBV7-8 and J is TRBJ1-1. Germline V lookup: CDR1 SGHVS, CDR2 FQNEAQ. CDR3 length equals 13 residues. CDR3: CASSLASDTEAFF. Full variable domain (missing parts from reference TRBV7-8 and TRBJ1-1): GAGVSQSPRYKVAKRGQDVALRCDPISGHVSLFWYQQALGQGPEFLTYFQNEAQLDKSGLPSDRFFAERPEGSVSTLKIQRTQQEDSAVYLCASSLASDTEAFFGQGTRLTVV.

The chain employs TRBV20-1 and TRBJ2-3. From germline, CDR1 is DFQATT and CDR2 SNEGSKA (reference sequence). This CDR3 comprises 15 residues. The chain's CDR3 is CSALPAAESTDTQYF.

The chain is built from TRBV14 and TRBJ2-1; the TRBD2 assignment by TCRdb is unverifiable without DNA. This CDR3 spans 14 amino acids. CDR1 and CDR2 (germline): SGHDN, FVKESK. The CDR3 sequence is CASSQPRRGVEQFF.

V usage is TRBV4-2 and J usage is TRBJ2-7; TCRdb picks TRBD2, but there is no DNA to check that call. The germline gives CDR1 LGHNA, CDR2 YNFKEQ. CDR3 length: 16 amino acids. CDR3: CASSQGLAGGYYEQYF.

V gene TRBV6-2 or TRBV6-3 combines with J gene TRBJ2-5; TCRdb's D call of TRBD1 is untestable without DNA. This CDR3 is 14 amino acids long. Per the germline V gene, CDR1 is MNHEY and CDR2 is SVGEGT. CDR3: CASSYTGYQETQYF.

The chain employs TRBV7-2 and TRBJ1-6. Germline CDR1 is SGHTA and CDR2 is FQGNSA. The CDR3 has 11 residues. CDR3 sequence reads: CASSLHSPLHF.

This chain uses TRBV5-1 with TRBJ1-1; TCRdb gives TRBD1 as the D gene, but with no DNA this cannot be confirmed. Germline CDR1 SGHRS, CDR2 YFSETQ. The CDR3 runs to 14 residues. The CDR3 sequence: CASSLLSGGTEAFF. The full variable domain, its missing parts supplied by reference TRBV5-1 and TRBJ1-1, is KAGVTQTPRYLIKTRGQQVTLSCSPISGHRSVSWYQQTPGQGLQFLFEYFSETQRNKGNFPGRFSGRQFSNSRSEMNVSTLELGDSALYLCASSLLSGGTEAFFGQGTRLTVV.

The chain combines TRBV7-8 with TRBJ2-1; TCRdb picks TRBD1, but there is no DNA to check that call. The CDR3 totals 14 residues. Germline V gives CDR1 SGHVS, CDR2 FQNEAQ. The CDR3: CASSLTDRANEQFF.

V is TRBV27 and J is TRBJ1-4; TCRdb lists TRBD1, though no DNA is available to test this call. The CDR3 contains 13 residues. The germline V gene encodes CDR1 MNHEY and CDR2 SMNVEV (reference sequence). The CDR3 is CASSLGQDEKLFF. Full variable domain (rest looked up from reference TRBV27 and TRBJ1-4): EAQVTQNPRYLITVTGKKLTVTCSQNMNHEYMSWYRQDPGLGLRQIYYSMNVEVTDKGDVPEGYKVSRKEKRNFPLILESPSPNQTSLYFCASSLGQDEKLFFGSGTQLSVL.

CDR3 region: CATSDPRSGYQETQYF. This chain joins TRBV24-1 and TRBJ2-5; with no DNA, the TCRdb D assignment of TRBD1 cannot be verified. Germline values: CDR1 KGHDR, CDR2 SFDVKD. The CDR3 loop spans 16 amino acids.

The rearrangement joins TRBV29-1 to TRBJ2-1; TCRdb reports TRBD1, a call that lacks DNA to check it against. This CDR3 has 14 amino acids. Germline-derived CDR1 and CDR2 are SQVTM and ANQGSEA. The CDR3 here is CSVVRGTGKSEQFF.

This rearrangement joins TRBV20-1 to TRBJ2-4; the TCRdb call, TRBD2, lacks DNA for checking. In germline, CDR1 is DFQATT, CDR2 SNEGSKA (reference sequence). The CDR3 is made up of 16 amino acids. CDR3 sequence reads: CSARDALIANKNMQYF.

The rearrangement uses TRBV4-3 and TRBJ2-1; TCRdb proposes TRBD1, but this gene call is untestable without DNA. The CDR3 length is 19 residues. Germline V gives CDR1 LGHNA, CDR2 YSLEER. The CDR3 spells CASSQDLRKGRPTYNEQFF.

The chain links TRBV5-1 to TRBJ2-5. CDR1 and CDR2 from the germline V gene are SGHRS and YFSETQ. The CDR3 is 13 amino acids. This CDR3 is CASSLDDQETQYF.

The rearrangement links TRBV18 to TRBJ2-3. CDR3 length equals 15 residues. Looked up from germline, CDR1 is KGHSH and CDR2 is LQKENI. This chain's CDR3 is CASSPNSWGADTQYF.

The chain couples TRBV5-1 to TRBJ2-3; TCRdb gives TRBD1 as the D gene, but with no DNA this cannot be confirmed. Germline-derived CDR1 and CDR2 are SGHRS and YFSETQ. The CDR3 consists of 14 residues. The CDR3 reads CASSSGTPADTQYF.

The chain links TRBV7-6 to TRBJ2-3; TCRdb proposes TRBD1, but this gene call is untestable without DNA. This CDR3 comprises 14 residues. Germline values: CDR1 SGHVS, CDR2 FNYEAQ. The CDR3 reads CASSYGHRAYTQYF.